This T cell receptor (beta chain) was sequenced during a study of quantifying T cell responses using KT2 cells. Study overall: TCR alpha and beta constant-region primers primed reverse transcription of RNA. The second PCR ran as a qPCR until a predetermined fluorescence threshold was reached. The T4 ligation step was estimated to exceed 8% efficiency under optimum conditions. Findings and limits, study-wide: KT2 sequence counts showed saturation when very many KT2 cells were spiked in. Detection of KT2 sequences held at the lowest tested level, about one cell per 100,000 PBMC.

Worth noting for this clonotype: Its antigen is undetermined.

V was trimmed by 1 base and J by 4 bases, leaving 7 bases between them. This CDR3 is 13 amino acids long. CDR1 is SGHTA, CDR2 FQGNSA, per germline. An oligo carrying a UMI was ligated to the cDNA 3' end. An equimolar mix of RC1.1 and RC1.2 primed the beta chain across TRBC1 and TRBC2. TCRdb redid the calling of the UMI-ligation and nested PCR reads with MiXCR, one entry per CDR3 protein. The data hold roughly 38,000 distinct CDR3 sequences, with over 15% observed a single time. The genes are TRBV7-2 and TRBJ1-2; D gene ambiguous. Sequencing used PBMCs spiked with cells of the T cell clone KT2. This receptor was taken from a human donor. In nucleotides, the CDR3 is TGTGCCAGCAGCTTAGATGACACCTATGGCTACACCTTC. Its translation: CASSLDDTYGYTF.